The entry below gives a single TCR beta chain sequence along with its context. Its antigen remains unidentified. RNA extraction and reverse transcription yielded cDNA as sequencing template. Clones were read by immunoSEQ multiplex PCR, and TCRdb kept only the in-frame ones, dropping some. The sample lists roughly 250,000 clones; around 67% were seen once. This sample is drawn from a study of CD8+ T cells in alopecia areata. Study-wide context: Treated patients were given oral tofacitinib, which was dosed at 5 to 10 mg twice daily. Tofacitinib lasted 6 to 18 months, then 6 months off drug.

Study-wide results and limits: Greater clonality was observed in lesional scalp samples, especially alopecia totalis/universalis, versus normal scalp.

Specimens obtained from alopecia areata patients comprised lesional scalp punch biopsies and peripheral blood. The CDR3 spans 16 residues. Per the germline V gene, CDR1 is SGDLS and CDR2 is YYNGEE. V dropped 4 bases and J dropped 3 bases, with 16 bases sitting between them. Material: CD4+ T cells sorted from blood, obtained at week 0. The sequence was obtained from a human donor with alopecia areata. The genes are TRBV9 and TRBJ2-2; maybe TRBD2 (5 bases). The DNA for the CDR3 is TGTGCCAGCAGCCTAGACGGGGTGTGGGACACCGGGGAGCTGTTTTTT. Amino acid sequence: CASSLDGVWDTGELFF.